The clone carrying this T cell receptor beta chain was recorded a few times. Its antigen is still unknown. The data derive from a study of T-cell memory formation after mild COVID-19. Study overall: TCR clusters largely stayed donor specific.

Constant-segment-primed 5'RACE gave TCR alpha and TCR beta cDNA libraries with sample barcodes and UMIs. MiXCR, applied by TCRdb to the 5' RACE reads, yields one record per CDR3 protein. This table holds 450,000 to 700,000 distinct CDR3 sequences, about a sixth found once. The CDR3 has 13 amino acids. Trimming took 4 bases from V and 5 from J, leaving 12 bases between them. The germline V gene has CDR1 SGHRS and CDR2 YFSETQ. Regarding the study as a whole: Among CD4+ contracting clones, most were CM and EM, and CD8+ ones EMRA. Among clones contracting day 15 to 85, CD4/CD8 was balanced, whereas later expanders leaned CD4+.

The receptor's source is an adult woman who had mild COVID-19 (a few samples of this study predate the infection). Cell type and time point are not known. Material for sequencing was PBMCs or a T cell subset sorted from them (not recorded which). The rearrangement links TRBV5-1 to TRBJ2-5, with D possibly matching TRBD1 (5 bases). The CDR3 here is CASSPSTVETQYF. The CDR3 DNA is TGCGCCAGCAGCCCCTCGACAGTTGAGACCCAGTACTTC.